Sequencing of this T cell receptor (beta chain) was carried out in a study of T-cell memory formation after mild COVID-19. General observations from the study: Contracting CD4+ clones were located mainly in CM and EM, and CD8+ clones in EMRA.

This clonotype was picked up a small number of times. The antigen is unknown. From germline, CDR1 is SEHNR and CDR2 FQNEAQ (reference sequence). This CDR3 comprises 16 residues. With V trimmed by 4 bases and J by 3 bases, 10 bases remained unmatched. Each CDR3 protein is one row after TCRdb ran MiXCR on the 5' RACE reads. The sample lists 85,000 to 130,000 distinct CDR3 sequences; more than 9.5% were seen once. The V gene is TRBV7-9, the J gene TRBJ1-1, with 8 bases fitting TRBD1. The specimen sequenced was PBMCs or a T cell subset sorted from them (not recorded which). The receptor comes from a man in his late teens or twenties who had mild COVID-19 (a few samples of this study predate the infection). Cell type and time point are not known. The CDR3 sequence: CASSSRQGAPDTEAFF. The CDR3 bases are TGTGCCAGCAGCTCCAGGCAGGGGGCGCCGGACACTGAAGCTTTCTTT.